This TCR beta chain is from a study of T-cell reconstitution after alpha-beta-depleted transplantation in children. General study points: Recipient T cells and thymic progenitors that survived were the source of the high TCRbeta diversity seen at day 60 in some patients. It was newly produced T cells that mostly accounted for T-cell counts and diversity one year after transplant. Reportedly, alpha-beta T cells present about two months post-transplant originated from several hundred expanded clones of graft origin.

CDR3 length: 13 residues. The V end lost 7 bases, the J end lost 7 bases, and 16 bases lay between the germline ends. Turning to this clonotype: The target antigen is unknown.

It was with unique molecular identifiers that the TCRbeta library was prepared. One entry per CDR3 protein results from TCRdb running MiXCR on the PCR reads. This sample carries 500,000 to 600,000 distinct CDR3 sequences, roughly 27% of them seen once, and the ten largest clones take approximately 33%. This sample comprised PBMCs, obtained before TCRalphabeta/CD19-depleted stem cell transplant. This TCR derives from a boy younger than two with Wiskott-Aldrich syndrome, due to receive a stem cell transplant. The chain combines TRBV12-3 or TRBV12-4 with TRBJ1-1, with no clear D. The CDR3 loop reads CASTPGVVDEAFF. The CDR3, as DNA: TGTGCCAGCACCCCGGGCGTTGTTGATGAAGCTTTCTTT.